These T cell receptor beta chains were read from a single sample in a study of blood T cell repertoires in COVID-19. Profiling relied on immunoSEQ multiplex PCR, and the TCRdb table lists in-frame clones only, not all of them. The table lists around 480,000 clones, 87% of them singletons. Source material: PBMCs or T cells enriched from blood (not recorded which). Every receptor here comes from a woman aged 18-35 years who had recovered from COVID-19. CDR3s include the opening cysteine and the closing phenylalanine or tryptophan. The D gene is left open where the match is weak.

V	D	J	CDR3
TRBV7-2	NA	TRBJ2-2	CASSYEPNTGELFF
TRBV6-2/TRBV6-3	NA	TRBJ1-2	CASSPSTQGANYGYTF
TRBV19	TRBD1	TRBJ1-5	CASSWDRDQPQHF
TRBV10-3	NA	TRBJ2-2	CAIGGQPTGELFF
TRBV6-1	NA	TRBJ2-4	CASSEWTVYPLREAKNIQYF
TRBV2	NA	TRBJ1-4	CASTRLATNEKLFF
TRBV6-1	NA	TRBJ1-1	CASSEITGRAFF
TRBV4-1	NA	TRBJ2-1	CASSPSGSSYNEQFF
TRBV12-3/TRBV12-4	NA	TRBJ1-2	CASSLGRAYGYTF
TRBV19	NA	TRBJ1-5	CASSRGGKSNQPQHF
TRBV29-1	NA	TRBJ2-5	CSVTRQYQETQYF
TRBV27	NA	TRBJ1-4	CASRPGDFGEKLFF
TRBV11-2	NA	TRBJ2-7	CASSLVIGEQYF
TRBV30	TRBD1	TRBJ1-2	CAWRGPDRVNYGYTF
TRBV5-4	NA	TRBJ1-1	CASSLDLLEAFF
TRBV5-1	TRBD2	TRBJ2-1	CASSLARGDPRDNEQFF
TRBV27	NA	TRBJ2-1	CASSLGQARSNEQFF
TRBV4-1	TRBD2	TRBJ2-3	CASSHSRGGVTDTQYF
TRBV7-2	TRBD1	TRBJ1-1	CASSWTGWSGTEAFF
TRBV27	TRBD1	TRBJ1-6	CASRLRQGGSPLHF
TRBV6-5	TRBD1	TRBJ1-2	CASSPQQGTYGYTF
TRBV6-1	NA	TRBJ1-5	CASSELGALSQPQHF
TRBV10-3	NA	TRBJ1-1	CAISELQNAEAFF
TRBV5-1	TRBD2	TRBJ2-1	CASSSLSGGNNEQFF
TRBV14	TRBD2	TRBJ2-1	CASSQDFLSGGESYNEQFF
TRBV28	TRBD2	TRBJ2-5	CASSLGVLAGGQETQYF
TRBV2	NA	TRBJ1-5	CASSPNLGPSQPQHF
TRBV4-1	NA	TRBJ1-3	CASSQERGNTIYF
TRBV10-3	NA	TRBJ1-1	CAISEAGANTEAFF
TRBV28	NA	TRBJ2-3	CASSWHFTDTQYF
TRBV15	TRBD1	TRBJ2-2	CATSRRQGYTGELFF
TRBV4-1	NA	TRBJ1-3	CASSPGGGPDTIYF
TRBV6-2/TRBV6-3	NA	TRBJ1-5	CASSYGGGGNQPQHF
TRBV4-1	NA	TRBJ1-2	CASSPVNERRGYTF
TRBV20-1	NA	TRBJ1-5	CSASQSRGNQPQHF
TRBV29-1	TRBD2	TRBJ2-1	CSVGLAGDYNEQFF
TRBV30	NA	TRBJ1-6	CAWGTGVRSPLHF
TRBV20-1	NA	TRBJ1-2	CSASIFDKGVYGYTF
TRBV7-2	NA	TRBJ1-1	CASSYNRDTEAFF
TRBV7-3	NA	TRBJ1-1	CASSLRGSGNTEAFF
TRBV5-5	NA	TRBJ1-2	CASSLGGLGNGYTF
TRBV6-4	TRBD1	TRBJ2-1	CASSYRGSSYNEQFF
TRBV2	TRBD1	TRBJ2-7	CASRRGQGAAYEQYF
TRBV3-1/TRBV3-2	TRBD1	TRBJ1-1	CASRPTGDGTEAFF
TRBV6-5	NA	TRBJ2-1	CASSLQGEQFF
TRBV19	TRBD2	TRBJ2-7	CASSTGLAYSYEQYF
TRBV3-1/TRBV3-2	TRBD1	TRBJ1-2	CASSPRGETGANGYTF
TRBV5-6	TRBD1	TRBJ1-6	CASNRDRNSPLHF